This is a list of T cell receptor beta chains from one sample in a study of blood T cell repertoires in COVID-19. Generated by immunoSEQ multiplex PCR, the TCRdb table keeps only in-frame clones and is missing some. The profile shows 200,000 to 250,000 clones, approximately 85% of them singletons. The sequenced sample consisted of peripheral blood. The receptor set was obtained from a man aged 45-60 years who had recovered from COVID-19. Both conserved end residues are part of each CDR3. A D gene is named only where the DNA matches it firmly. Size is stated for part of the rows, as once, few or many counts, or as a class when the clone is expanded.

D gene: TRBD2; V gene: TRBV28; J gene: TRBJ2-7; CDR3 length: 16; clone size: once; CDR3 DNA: TGTGCCAGCAGTTTGGGCCTACTAGCGGGAGGAAAGGAGCAGTACTTC; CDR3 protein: CASSLGLLAGGKEQYF
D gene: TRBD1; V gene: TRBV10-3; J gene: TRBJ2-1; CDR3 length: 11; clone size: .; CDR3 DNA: TGTGCCATCAGTGGGGGGACAGGGCTGATCTTC; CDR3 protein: CAISGGTGLIF
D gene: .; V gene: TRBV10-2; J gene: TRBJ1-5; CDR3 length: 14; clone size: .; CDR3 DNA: TGCGCCAGCAGAGATCCGGGATTCAATCAGCCCCAGCATTTT; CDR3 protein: CASRDPGFNQPQHF
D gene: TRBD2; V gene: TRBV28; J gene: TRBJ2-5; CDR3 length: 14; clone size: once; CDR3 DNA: TGTGCCAGCGGTGGGGTAGCGGGAGTCGTGACCCAGTACTTC; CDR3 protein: CASGGVAGVVTQYF
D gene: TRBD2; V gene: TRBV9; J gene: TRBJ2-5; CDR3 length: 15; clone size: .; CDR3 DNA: TGTGCCAGCAGCGTAGGTCTAGCGGGAGAAGAGACCCAGTACTTC; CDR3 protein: CASSVGLAGEETQYF
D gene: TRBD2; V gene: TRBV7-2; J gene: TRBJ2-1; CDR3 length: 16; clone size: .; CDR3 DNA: TGTGCCAGCAGCTTACCGAAGGCTAGCGGGAGGAATGAGCAGTTCTTC; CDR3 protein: CASSLPKASGRNEQFF
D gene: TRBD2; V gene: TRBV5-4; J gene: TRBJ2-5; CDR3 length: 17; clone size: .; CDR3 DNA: TGTGCCAGCAACTCAAACCTCGGGACTAGCGGGCAAGAGACCCAGTACTTC; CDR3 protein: CASNSNLGTSGQETQYF
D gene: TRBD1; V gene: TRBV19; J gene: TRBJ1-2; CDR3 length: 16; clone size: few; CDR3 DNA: TGTGCCAGTAGTATAGATCACAGGGGGCGCGGGAGTGGCTACACCTTC; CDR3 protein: CASSIDHRGRGSGYTF
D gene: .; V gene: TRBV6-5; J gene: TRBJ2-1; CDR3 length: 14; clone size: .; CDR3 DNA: TGTGCCAGCAGAGACCTAACAGGGCGTCATGAGCAGTTCTTC; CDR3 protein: CASRDLTGRHEQFF
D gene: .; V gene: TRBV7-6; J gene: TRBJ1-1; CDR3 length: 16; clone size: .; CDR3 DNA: TGTGCCAGCAGCTCGTCGTGGGGGACTTTGAACACTGAAGCTTTCTTT; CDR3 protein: CASSSSWGTLNTEAFF